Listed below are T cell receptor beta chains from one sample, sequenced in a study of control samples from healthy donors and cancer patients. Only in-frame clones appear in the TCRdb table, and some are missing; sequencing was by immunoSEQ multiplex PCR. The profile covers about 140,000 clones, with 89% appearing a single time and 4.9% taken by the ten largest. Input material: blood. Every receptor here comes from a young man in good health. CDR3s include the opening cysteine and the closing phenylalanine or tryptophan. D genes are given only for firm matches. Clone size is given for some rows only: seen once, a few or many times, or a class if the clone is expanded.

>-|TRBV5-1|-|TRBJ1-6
CASSWGRSSYNSPLHF
TGCGCCAGCAGCTGGGGACGGAGCTCCTATAATTCACCCCTCCACTTT
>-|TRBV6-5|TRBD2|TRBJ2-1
CASTRYSGSTNEQFF
TGTGCCAGCACCCGGTATAGCGGGAGTACGAATGAGCAGTTCTTC
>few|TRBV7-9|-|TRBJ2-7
CASSLDQGEQYF
TGTGCCAGCAGCTTAGATCAGGGCGAGCAGTACTTC
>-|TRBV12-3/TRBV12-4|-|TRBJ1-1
CASRDMNTEAFF
TGTGCCAGCAGGGATATGAACACTGAAGCTTTCTTT
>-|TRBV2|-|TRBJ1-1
CASSVEAMNTEAFF
TGTGCCAGCAGTGTAGAGGCTATGAACACTGAAGCTTTCTTT
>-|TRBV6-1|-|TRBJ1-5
CASSEGAGWVVRNQPQHF
TGTGCCAGCAGTGAAGGGGCAGGGTGGGTCGTACGGAATCAGCCCCAGCATTTT
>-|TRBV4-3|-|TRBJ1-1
CASSQDGHLNTEAFF
TGCGCCAGCAGCCAAGATGGGCACTTGAACACTGAAGCTTTCTTT
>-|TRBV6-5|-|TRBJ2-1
CASSYSSNEQFF
TGTGCCAGCAGTTACTCCTCCAATGAGCAGTTCTTC
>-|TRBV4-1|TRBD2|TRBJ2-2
CASRLGGASTGELFF
TGCGCCAGCAGACTCGGGGGGGCTTCCACCGGGGAGCTGTTTTTT
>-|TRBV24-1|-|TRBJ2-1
CATSFRSNEQFF
TGTGCCACCAGTTTTAGAAGCAATGAGCAGTTCTTC
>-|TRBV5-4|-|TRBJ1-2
CASSLEGAGYTF
TGTGCCAGCAGCTTGGAGGGTGCTGGCTACACCTTC
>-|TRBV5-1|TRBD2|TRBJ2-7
CASSRDYYEQYF
TGCGCCAGCAGCCGGGACTACTACGAGCAGTACTTC
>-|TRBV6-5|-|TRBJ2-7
CASGLGAGSIDEQYF
TGTGCCAGCGGCCTGGGGGCAGGGAGCATTGACGAGCAGTACTTC
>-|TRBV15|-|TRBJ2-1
CATSSRGSRIYQHNEQFF
TGTGCCACCAGCAGTCGCGGGTCTAGAATCTATCAGCACAATGAGCAGTTCTTC
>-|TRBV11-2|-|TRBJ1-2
CASSVRPQGFPYGYTF
TGTGCCAGCAGCGTACGGCCACAGGGATTTCCCTATGGCTACACCTTC
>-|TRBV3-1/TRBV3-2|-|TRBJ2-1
CASSQGTGYYYNEQFF
TGTGCCAGCAGCCAAGGGACTGGGTATTACTACAATGAGCAGTTCTTC
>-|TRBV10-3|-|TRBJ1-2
CAISDTVDGYTF
TGTGCCATCTCAGACACGGTCGACGGCTACACCTTC
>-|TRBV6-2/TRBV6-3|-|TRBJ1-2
CASSYSGEGLEVSFGYTF
TGTGCCAGCAGTTACTCAGGGGAGGGTCTTGAAGTAAGCTTTGGCTACACCTTC
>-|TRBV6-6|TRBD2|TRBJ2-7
CASSVTSGDYEQYF
TGTGCCAGCAGTGTGACTAGCGGGGATTACGAGCAGTACTTC
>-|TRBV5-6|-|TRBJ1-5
CASSPSFHSALSNQPQHF
TGTGCCAGCAGCCCGAGCTTCCACAGCGCCCTTAGCAATCAGCCCCAGCATTTT
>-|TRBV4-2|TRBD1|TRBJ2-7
CASRPWTGTYEQYF
TGTGCCAGCAGGCCCTGGACAGGAACCTACGAGCAGTACTTC
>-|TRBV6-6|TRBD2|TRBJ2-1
CASSRQSGLAGVHNEQFF
TGTGCCAGCAGTCGACAATCGGGACTAGCGGGAGTCCACAATGAGCAGTTCTTC